These T cell receptor beta chains were read from a single sample in a study of monozygotic twins with inflammatory bowel disease. TCRdb derives one entry per CDR3 protein from the 5' RACE reads, leaving out DNA. The sample totals about 160,000 distinct CDR3 sequences. Material: blood. These receptors originate from a human donor with ulcerative colitis or Crohn's disease, or a healthy co-twin of an affected twin (not recorded which). CDR3s include the opening cysteine and the closing phenylalanine or tryptophan. The order of the fields is J gene, V gene, CDR3 protein.

j_gene: TRBJ2-3; v_gene: TRBV29-1; CDR3aa: CSVEAFDRGSNTQYF
j_gene: TRBJ1-5; v_gene: TRBV28; CDR3aa: CASTGRENQPQHF
j_gene: TRBJ1-4; v_gene: TRBV5-1; CDR3aa: CASSSEVGYNEKLFF
j_gene: TRBJ2-7; v_gene: TRBV29-1; CDR3aa: CSVERASPYEQYF
j_gene: TRBJ2-5; v_gene: TRBV7-2; CDR3aa: CASTPGYQETQYF
j_gene: TRBJ2-2; v_gene: TRBV29-1; CDR3aa: CSVDPGPGELFF
j_gene: TRBJ2-7; v_gene: TRBV5-4; CDR3aa: CASSLESGRAYEQYF
j_gene: TRBJ2-5; v_gene: TRBV24-1; CDR3aa: CATSDPIQETQYF
j_gene: TRBJ2-1; v_gene: TRBV5-6; CDR3aa: CASSQASGWSSYNEQFF
j_gene: TRBJ2-1; v_gene: TRBV14; CDR3aa: CASSRSTIGRHNEQFF
j_gene: TRBJ1-5; v_gene: TRBV5-5; CDR3aa: CASSLSIQTGLGNQPQHF
j_gene: TRBJ2-7; v_gene: TRBV25-1; CDR3aa: CASSDGIGRRSYEQYF
j_gene: TRBJ2-5; v_gene: TRBV28; CDR3aa: CASSFDRGRKTQYF
j_gene: TRBJ1-1; v_gene: TRBV7-3; CDR3aa: CASSVSPGGGIVDTEAFF
j_gene: TRBJ1-4; v_gene: TRBV11-2; CDR3aa: CASSVNQQQLFF
j_gene: TRBJ2-3; v_gene: TRBV6-2/TRBV6-3; CDR3aa: CASSRQPEADTQYF
j_gene: TRBJ1-1; v_gene: TRBV30; CDR3aa: CAWSATFEAFF
j_gene: TRBJ2-1; v_gene: TRBV5-1; CDR3aa: CASSLGSLQDEQFF
j_gene: TRBJ1-1; v_gene: TRBV27; CDR3aa: CASRGIDRNTEAFF
j_gene: TRBJ1-1; v_gene: TRBV27; CDR3aa: CATQRGDTEAFF
j_gene: TRBJ2-2; v_gene: TRBV5-4; CDR3aa: CASSLDSYTGELFF
j_gene: TRBJ2-7; v_gene: TRBV5-1; CDR3aa: CASSPGLAGVPSYEQYF
j_gene: TRBJ2-7; v_gene: TRBV7-2; CDR3aa: CASSNPTGSYEQYF
j_gene: TRBJ1-2; v_gene: TRBV5-8; CDR3aa: CASSSRGLDYGYTF
j_gene: TRBJ2-7; v_gene: TRBV6-5; CDR3aa: CASSPDTSYEQYF
j_gene: TRBJ1-2; v_gene: TRBV5-4; CDR3aa: CASSLGIGYGYTF
j_gene: TRBJ2-7; v_gene: TRBV28; CDR3aa: CASSYNYYEQYF
j_gene: TRBJ1-1; v_gene: TRBV7-9; CDR3aa: CASSLKEVKAEAFF
j_gene: TRBJ2-7; v_gene: TRBV20-1; CDR3aa: CSANSGRADEQYF
j_gene: TRBJ2-4; v_gene: TRBV20-1; CDR3aa: CSARQTSSRNIQYF
j_gene: TRBJ1-6; v_gene: TRBV5-1; CDR3aa: CASSLRLGGDSPLHF
j_gene: TRBJ1-6; v_gene: TRBV27; CDR3aa: CASRPTGGAGNSPLHF
j_gene: TRBJ2-6; v_gene: TRBV20-1; CDR3aa: CSAIGLAGVVGANVLTF
j_gene: TRBJ2-5; v_gene: TRBV20-1; CDR3aa: CSARLGDSTETQYF
j_gene: TRBJ2-1; v_gene: TRBV20-1; CDR3aa: CSARDQAGAGGFF
j_gene: TRBJ2-5; v_gene: TRBV7-2; CDR3aa: CASSLAVPGVGTQYF
j_gene: TRBJ2-7; v_gene: TRBV28; CDR3aa: CASNIQGARGEQYF
j_gene: TRBJ2-2; v_gene: TRBV11-2; CDR3aa: CASSHGLAGVGTGELFF
j_gene: TRBJ1-1; v_gene: TRBV27; CDR3aa: CASSLGTFGNTEAFF
j_gene: TRBJ2-5; v_gene: TRBV10-3; CDR3aa: CAISESGRSQTQYF
j_gene: TRBJ2-7; v_gene: TRBV7-8; CDR3aa: CASSRQGSDEQYF
j_gene: TRBJ1-1; v_gene: TRBV3-1; CDR3aa: CASSLWGDNTEAFF
j_gene: TRBJ2-5; v_gene: TRBV28; CDR3aa: CASSSGQGGETQYF
j_gene: TRBJ1-2; v_gene: TRBV5-6; CDR3aa: CASSLDRGANYGYTF
j_gene: TRBJ2-1; v_gene: TRBV28; CDR3aa: CASVRGDREANEQFF
j_gene: TRBJ1-4; v_gene: TRBV7-7; CDR3aa: CASSSGSGEKLFF
j_gene: TRBJ2-7; v_gene: TRBV5-1; CDR3aa: CASSLGQASGGSSYEQYF
j_gene: TRBJ1-2; v_gene: TRBV12-3/TRBV12-4; CDR3aa: CASSLGYGYTF
j_gene: TRBJ2-3; v_gene: TRBV5-4; CDR3aa: CASSQASTRSGTDTQYF
j_gene: TRBJ2-3; v_gene: TRBV20-1; CDR3aa: CSARRATDTQYF
j_gene: TRBJ2-1; v_gene: TRBV20-1; CDR3aa: CSAREPSRGRNEQFF
j_gene: TRBJ1-3; v_gene: TRBV6-1; CDR3aa: CASRRVSHRVSGNTIYF